A selection of T cell receptor beta chains follows, all from one sample in a study of blood T cells in healthy people across ages. TCRdb reanalysed the 5' RACE reads using MiXCR and keeps one entry per CDR3 protein. The data show 750,000 to 1,000,000 distinct CDR3 sequences, 25% to 30% seen once. The same sample was also studied in work on T cells of mothers and their children.

Sequencing was performed on blood. Receptors originate from a woman in her thirties or forties in good health. Both conserved end residues are part of each CDR3. D genes are given only for firm matches. The size entry is marked missing in some rows and otherwise reads once, few, many or a size class.

TRBJ1-2,TRBV6-2/TRBV6-3,few,.,CASSLVGVRGGYTF,TGTGCCAGCAGTTTAGTAGGCGTCCGGGGAGGCTACACCTTC
TRBJ2-1,TRBV11-2,.,.,CAGSLPSSYEQFF,TGTGCCGGCAGCTTACCCAGTTCCTACGAGCAGTTCTTC
TRBJ2-7,TRBV19,.,TRBD1,CASSIIGTGATTYEQYF,TGTGCCAGTAGTATAATTGGAACAGGGGCTACCACCTACGAGCAGTACTTC
TRBJ1-5,TRBV6-1,few,.,CAGGTSNQPQHF,TGTGCCGGCGGGACTTCCAATCAGCCCCAGCATTTT
TRBJ2-3,TRBV5-6,.,TRBD2,CASSPGLPKSTDTQYF,TGTGCCAGCAGCCCGGGACTACCTAAAAGCACAGATACGCAGTATTTT
TRBJ1-2,TRBV5-1,many,.,CASRPGGGLDYGYTF,TGCGCCAGCAGGCCTGGCGGGGGGCTAGACTATGGCTACACCTTC
TRBJ2-1,TRBV24-1,.,.,CATSDTSEGGYEQFF,TGTGCCACCAGTGACACTAGCGAGGGGGGATATGAGCAGTTCTTC
TRBJ2-1,TRBV24-1,.,TRBD1,CATSDTQGDAEQFF,TGTGCCACCAGCGACACACAGGGGGACGCTGAGCAGTTCTTC
TRBJ2-7,TRBV20-1,many,.,CSARRLQTGEQYF,TGCAGTGCTAGAAGGCTGCAAACCGGGGAGCAGTACTTC
TRBJ2-5,TRBV25-1,.,TRBD1,CASSEMGQGETQYF,TGTGCCAGCAGTGAGATGGGACAGGGGGAGACCCAGTACTTC
TRBJ1-1,TRBV4-1,few,.,CASSLQQVMNTEAFF,TGCGCCAGCAGCCTCCAACAGGTAATGAACACTGAAGCTTTCTTT
TRBJ2-3,TRBV6-4,few,TRBD2,CASSESTSGTDTQYF,TGTGCCAGCAGTGAGTCGACTAGCGGTACTGATACGCAGTATTTT
TRBJ2-2,TRBV28,.,.,CASSLGSLNTGELFF,TGTGCCAGCAGTTTGGGTAGTCTGAACACCGGGGAGCTGTTTTTT
TRBJ2-1,TRBV2,many,TRBD2,CASSDSGGGNEQFF,TGTGCCAGCAGTGATAGCGGGGGAGGCAATGAGCAGTTCTTC
TRBJ1-5,TRBV19,once,TRBD1,CASKGPRGNSNQPQHF,TGTGCCAGTAAGGGACCCAGGGGGAATAGCAATCAGCCCCAGCATTTT
TRBJ1-1,TRBV6-5,.,TRBD1,CASRTGTGENTEAFF,TGTGCCAGCAGGACCGGGACAGGGGAGAACACTGAAGCTTTCTTT
TRBJ2-3,TRBV19,once,.,CACSPASTDTQYF,TGTGCCTGTAGCCCGGCTAGCACAGATACGCAGTATTTT
TRBJ1-5,TRBV20-1,.,TRBD1,CSASGGVSNQPQHF,TGCAGTGCCTCAGGGGGTGTTAGCAATCAGCCCCAGCATTTT
TRBJ1-2,TRBV12-3/TRBV12-4,many,.,CASSLGQTNYGYTF,TGTGCCAGCAGCTTAGGGCAGACTAACTATGGCTACACCTTC
TRBJ2-7,TRBV12-3/TRBV12-4,once,.,CASRDSAGLRADEQYF,TGTGCCAGCAGAGACTCGGCGGGACTGAGAGCTGACGAGCAGTACTTC
TRBJ2-7,TRBV29-1,few,.,CSLCGRPIDEQYF,TGCAGCCTCTGCGGAAGACCTATAGACGAGCAGTACTTC
TRBJ1-2,TRBV29-1,many,TRBD1,CSVGLGQGIGYTF,TGCAGCGTTGGGCTGGGACAGGGAATTGGCTACACCTTC
TRBJ1-2,TRBV7-2,.,.,CASSLPTLRYGYTF,TGTGCCAGCAGCCTACCAACTCTTCGCTATGGCTACACCTTC
TRBJ2-7,TRBV28,many,.,CASSPGSQTYEQYF,TGTGCCAGCAGTCCCGGGAGCCAAACCTACGAGCAGTACTTC
TRBJ2-4,TRBV7-8,few,.,CASSPGPRSSYF,TGTGCCAGCAGTCCCGGGCCCCGCTCATCTTACTTC
TRBJ2-7,TRBV28,many,.,CASNPPGRKNYEQYF,TGTGCCAGCAACCCCCCCGGACGGAAAAACTACGAGCAGTACTTC
TRBJ1-2,TRBV7-2,many,.,CASSPREANYGYTF,TGTGCCAGCAGCCCCCGGGAAGCGAACTATGGCTACACCTTC
TRBJ2-5,TRBV6-6,many,.,CASSYSTLETQYF,TGTGCCAGCAGTTACTCGACGCTTGAGACCCAGTACTTC
TRBJ2-3,TRBV29-1,.,.,CSGVGNTDTQYF,TGCAGCGGGGTGGGGAACACAGATACGCAGTATTTT
TRBJ2-3,TRBV6-1,many,.,CASVLRGSDTQYF,TGTGCCAGCGTTCTAAGGGGATCAGATACGCAGTATTTT
TRBJ2-7,TRBV7-6,.,.,CASSIRGDYEQYF,TGTGCCAGCAGCATCCGGGGCGACTACGAGCAGTACTTC
TRBJ1-2,TRBV5-1,many,.,CASSPVRANYGYTF,TGCGCCAGCAGCCCCGTAAGAGCTAACTATGGCTACACCTTC
TRBJ1-2,TRBV28,.,.,CASSSPKGTYGYTF,TGTGCCAGCAGTTCCCCTAAGGGGACCTATGGCTACACCTTC
TRBJ1-5,TRBV7-2,many,TRBD1,CASRPDRGNQPQHF,TGTGCCAGCAGGCCGGACAGGGGTAATCAGCCCCAGCATTTT
TRBJ2-4,TRBV20-1,.,TRBD1,CSARGTDNKNIQYF,TGCAGTGCTAGGGGGACAGACAACAAAAACATTCAGTACTTC
TRBJ2-4,TRBV25-1,.,.,CASSEPEWAEEQYF,TGTGCCAGCAGTGAACCCGAGTGGGCGGAGGAGCAGTACTTC
TRBJ1-5,TRBV12-3/TRBV12-4,few,TRBD1,CASRLDRGSNQPQHF,TGTGCCAGCAGGCTGGACAGGGGGAGCAATCAGCCCCAGCATTTT
TRBJ2-5,TRBV28,few,.,CASSPSPGEQYF,TGTGCCAGCAGTCCGTCCCCCGGGGAGCAGTACTTC
TRBJ2-1,TRBV5-5,.,TRBD1,CASSLGQGAVEQFF,TGTGCCAGCAGCCTTGGACAGGGGGCCGTTGAGCAGTTCTTC
TRBJ1-5,TRBV28,.,.,CASSFGQVSNQPQHF,TGTGCCAGCAGTTTTGGCCAAGTAAGCAATCAGCCCCAGCATTTT
TRBJ1-5,TRBV12-3/TRBV12-4,.,.,CASSISGGNQPQHF,TGTGCCAGCAGTATATCAGGAGGGAATCAGCCCCAGCATTTT
TRBJ1-2,TRBV24-1,few,.,CATSDRPGLGSNYGYTF,TGTGCCACCAGTGACCGTCCCGGCCTCGGCAGCAACTATGGCTACACCTTC
TRBJ1-1,TRBV7-2,few,TRBD1,CASRSRGRTPEAFF,TGTGCCAGCAGAAGCAGGGGGCGAACTCCTGAAGCTTTCTTT
TRBJ2-3,TRBV12-3/TRBV12-4,few,.,CASSLDSSDTQYF,TGTGCCAGCAGTTTAGACAGTTCAGATACGCAGTATTTT
TRBJ1-4,TRBV5-1,.,.,CASREGGNEKLFF,TGCGCCAGCCGAGAAGGGGGTAATGAAAAACTGTTTTTT
TRBJ2-3,TRBV7-2,many,.,CASSLGHLTSTDTQYF,TGTGCCAGCAGCTTAGGGCACTTGACTAGCACAGATACGCAGTATTTT
TRBJ1-1,TRBV29-1,.,.,CSGEGALNTEAFF,TGCAGTGGCGAAGGGGCTTTGAACACTGAAGCTTTCTTT
TRBJ1-4,TRBV20-1,.,.,CSAGGPSLGPNEKLFF,TGCAGTGCCGGCGGACCCTCGTTGGGGCCTAATGAAAAACTGTTTTTT
TRBJ1-2,TRBV15,few,.,CATSNNRNLAYGYTF,TGTGCCACCAGCAACAACAGGAACCTCGCCTATGGCTACACCTTC
TRBJ2-5,TRBV11-1,few,TRBD1,CASSSRDRVQETQYF,TGTGCCAGCAGCTCCCGGGACAGGGTCCAAGAGACCCAGTACTTC
TRBJ1-3,TRBV4-2,.,TRBD1,CASSQGQGVFAGNTIYF,TGTGCCAGCAGCCAGGGACAGGGGGTTTTCGCTGGAAACACCATATATTTT
TRBJ2-1,TRBV19,few,.,CASNWGGRSSYNEQFF,TGTGCCAGTAACTGGGGGGGGCGGAGCTCCTACAATGAGCAGTTCTTC
TRBJ2-1,TRBV20-1,.,TRBD2,CSARDTGTSGGRGRNEQFF,TGCAGTGCTAGGGATACCGGGACTAGCGGGGGCCGGGGAAGGAATGAGCAGTTCTTC
TRBJ1-4,TRBV3-1,.,.,CASSQRQTTNEKRFF,TGTGCCAGCAGCCAAAGGCAGACAACTAATGAAAAACGGTTTTTT
TRBJ1-1,TRBV5-5,few,.,CASSTSIDRIMNTEAFF,TGTGCCAGCAGCACCTCCATAGACAGAATTATGAACACTGAAGCTTTCTTT
TRBJ2-4,TRBV12-3/TRBV12-4,.,.,CASSLESHRKNIQYF,TGTGCCAGCAGTTTAGAGTCCCACCGCAAAAACATTCAGTACTTC
TRBJ1-1,TRBV20-1,few,.,CSAPPRLNTEAFF,TGCAGTGCCCCGCCCAGGCTGAACACTGAAGCTTTCTTT